This TCR beta chain was found in a study of beta chain features in type 1 diabetes. The study reverse transcribed the entire isolated RNA, so it sequenced expressed TCRB transcripts. The method was immunoSEQ multiplex PCR; TCRdb's version includes in-frame clones alone and lacks a portion of them. The data show approximately 120,000 clones, 40% seen once. Trimming removed 9 bases from V and 9 bases from J; junction bases left unmatched: 6. CDR1 and CDR2 (germline): LNHDA, SQIVND (reference sequence). This CDR3 region has 12 residues. The sequenced sample consisted of stem cell memory CD4+ T cells from blood. This receptor was obtained from a woman between 18 and 30 years old in good health. This chain connects TRBV19 to TRBJ2-7; TRBD1 matches 12 bases. The CDR3 reads CASRDRGRRQYF. The CDR3 bases are TGTGCCAGCCGGGACAGGGGGCGACGGCAGTACTTC. Combining the CDR3 with reference TRBV19 and TRBJ2-7 gives the whole variable domain DGGITQSPKYLFRKEGQNVTLSCEQNLNHDAMYWYRQDPGQGLRLIYYSQIVNDFQKGDIAEGYSVSREKKESFPLTVTSAQKNPTAFYLCASRDRGRRQYFGPGTRLTVT.